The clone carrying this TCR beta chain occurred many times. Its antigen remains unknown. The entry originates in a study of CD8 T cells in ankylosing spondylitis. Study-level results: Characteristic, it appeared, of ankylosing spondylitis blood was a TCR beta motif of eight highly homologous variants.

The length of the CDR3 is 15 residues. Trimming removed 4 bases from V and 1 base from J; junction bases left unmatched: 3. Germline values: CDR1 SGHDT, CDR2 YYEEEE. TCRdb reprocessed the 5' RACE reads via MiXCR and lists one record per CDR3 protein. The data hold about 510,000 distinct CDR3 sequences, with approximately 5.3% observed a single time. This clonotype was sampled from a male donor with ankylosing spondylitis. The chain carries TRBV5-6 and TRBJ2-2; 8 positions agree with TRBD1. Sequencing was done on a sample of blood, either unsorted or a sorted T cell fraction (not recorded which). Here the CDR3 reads CASSPGTGNTGELFF. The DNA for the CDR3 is TGTGCCAGCAGCCCCGGGACAGGGAACACCGGGGAGCTGTTTTTT. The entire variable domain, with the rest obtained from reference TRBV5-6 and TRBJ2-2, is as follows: DAGVTQSPTHLIKTRGQQVTLRCSPKSGHDTVSWYQQALGQGPQFIFQYYEEEERQRGNFPDRFSGHQFPNYSSELNVNALLLGDSALYLCASSPGTGNTGELFFGEGSRLTVL.